This TCR beta chain was sequenced in a study of T-cell memory formation after mild COVID-19. The trim removed 5 bases at V and 2 bases at J, leaving 7 bases unmatched. Germline CDR1 is SGHTA and CDR2 is FQGTGA. The CDR3 is made up of 15 amino acids. TCRdb re-called the 5' RACE reads with MiXCR, one entry per CDR3 protein. This table has over 450,000 distinct CDR3 sequences, about a fifth appearing once. The gene calls are TRBV7-3 and TRBJ2-3; TRBD2 matches at 7 bases. The sequenced sample was PBMCs or a T cell subset sorted from them (not recorded which). The sequence derives from an adult woman who had mild COVID-19 (a few samples of this study predate the infection). Cell type and time point are not known. The CDR3 loop is CASSPGTTTTDTQYF. The CDR3 DNA reads TGTGCCAGCAGCCCAGGGACTACCACCACAGATACGCAGTATTTT. Full variable domain (rest looked up from reference TRBV7-3 and TRBJ2-3): GAGVSQTPSNKVTEKGKYVELRCDPISGHTALYWYRQSLGQGPEFLIYFQGTGAADDSGLPNDRFFAVRPEGSVSTLKIQRTERGDSAVYLCASSPGTTTTDTQYFGPGTRLTVL.